A single sample gave rise to the 9 T cell receptor beta chains below, sequenced in a study of memory CD4+ T cells and cytomegalovirus serostatus. Data came from immunoSEQ multiplex PCR; TCRdb stores just in-frame clones and leaves some out. The repertoire holds about 50,000 clones, with 65% to 85% as singletons. Single viable CD3+CD4+CD8-CD45RO+ cells were sorted as the memory CD4+ T cells. The sequencing sample was made of memory CD4+ T cells from blood. Receptor source: an adult in good health and CMV-seronegative.

V usage is TRBV6-6 and J usage is TRBJ2-3; maybe TRBD2 (5 bases). Trimming shortened V by 6 bases and J by 3 bases, and 13 bases separated the two germline ends. Germline CDR1 MNHNY, CDR2 SVGAGI (reference sequence). The CDR3 consists of 14 residues. For the CDR3, the DNA is TGTGCCAGCAGCGCTCCGGCGGGTACAGATACGCAGTATTTT. This sequence encodes CASSAPAGTDTQYF.

The chain is built from TRBV11-2 and TRBJ2-7; 9 bases fit TRBD2. V shed 2 bases and J 7 bases; nucleotides not matched to a gene: 12. The CDR3 extends over 16 amino acids. CDR1 and CDR2 from the germline V gene are SGHAT and FQNNGV. CDR3 in amino acids: CASSLSSASGTLEQYF. CDR3 nucleotide sequence: TGTGCCAGCAGCTTATCATCGGCTAGCGGGACTCTGGAGCAGTACTTC. The variable domain in full, with the rest retrieved from reference TRBV11-2 and TRBJ2-7, is EAGVAQSPRYKIIEKRQSVAFWCNPISGHATLYWYQQILGQGPKLLIQFQNNGVVDDSQLPKDRFSAERLKGVDSTLKIQPAKLEDSAVYLCASSLSSASGTLEQYFGPGTRLTVT.

This clone is a singleton in its sample. J is TRBJ2-3 and V is TRBV30; the match to TRBD2 covers 8 bases. V lost 3 bases, J lost 0 bases, and 17 bases stayed unmatched. There are 19 residues in the CDR3. From germline, CDR1 is GTSNPN and CDR2 SVGIG (reference sequence). The CDR3 is CAWRLRPTGLASSTDTQYF. The CDR3 coding sequence is TGTGCCTGGAGACTCCGTCCCACAGGACTAGCTTCTAGCACAGATACGCAGTATTTT.

This clone was detected only a few times. The gene calls are TRBV6-5 and TRBJ1-5; possible D gene TRBD1, 5 bases. The length of the CDR3 is 12 residues. V lost 5 bases to trimming and J lost 9 bases, with 11 bases between them. The germline V gene has CDR1 MNHEY and CDR2 SVGAGI. The CDR3 nucleotides are TGTGCCAGCAGTGCAGGGACTGGGCCCCAGCATTTT. It is translated as CASSAGTGPQHF.

The V call is TRBV5-5, the J call TRBJ1-5; 8 positions match TRBD1. Germline CDR1 SGHKS, CDR2 YYEKEE (reference sequence). This CDR3 is 15 amino acids long. Trimming at V came to 4 bases and at J to 3 bases, leaving 6 bases not matched to a gene. CDR3 in DNA: TGTGCCAGCAGCAAGACAGGGGTTAACAATCAGCCCCAGCATTTT. Protein product: CASSKTGVNNQPQHF. The full variable domain, rest sourced from reference TRBV5-5 and TRBJ1-5, is DAGVTQSPTHLIKTRGQQVTLRCSPISGHKSVSWYQQVLGQGPQFIFQYYEKEERGRGNFPDRFSARQFPNYSSELNVNALLLGDSALYLCASSKTGVNNQPQHFGDGTRLSIL.

The chain's CDR3 is CSAAHTYEAFF. CDR3 sequence (DNA): TGCAGTGCTGCCCATACCTATGAAGCTTTCTTT. The rearrangement uses TRBV20-1 and TRBJ1-1; no firm D call. Germline CDR1 is DFQATT and CDR2 is SNEGSKA (reference sequence). The CDR3 runs to 11 residues. Trimming stripped 5 bases from V and 7 bases from J, with 11 bases between.

CDR3 sequence (DNA): TGTGCCAGCAGTTCCAGACAGGGTAGTATGGAGACCCAGTACTTC. It encodes CASSSRQGSMETQYF. J is TRBJ2-5 and V is TRBV28; the match to TRBD1 covers 7 bases. The CDR3 totals 15 residues. CDR1 MDHEN and CDR2 SYDVKM come from the germline V gene. The ends lost 4 bases at V and 5 bases at J; junction bases unmatched: 10. The full variable domain, with the rest looked up from reference TRBV28 and TRBJ2-5, is DVKVTQSSRYLVKRTGEKVFLECVQDMDHENMFWYRQDPGLGLRLIYFSYDVKMKEKGDIPEGYSVSREKKERFSLILESASTNQTSMYLCASSSRQGSMETQYFGPGTRLLVL.

This chain uses TRBV5-1 with TRBJ1-4; D gene ambiguous. Germline V CDR1 and CDR2: SGHRS, YFSETQ. This CDR3 region has 14 residues. Trimming cost V 0 bases and J 0 bases, with 3 bases left between them. CDR3 DNA sequence: TGCGCCAGCAGCTTGGAAGCAACTAATGAAAAACTGTTTTTT. This codes for CASSLEATNEKLFF.

V usage is TRBV4-3 and J usage is TRBJ1-6; no clear D. Germline CDR1 is LGHNA and CDR2 is YSLEER. V lost 0 bases, J lost 6 bases, and 12 bases lay in between. This CDR3 has 16 residues. DNA of the CDR3: TGCGCCAGCAGCCAAGACAACAGCTTCCCTAATTCACCCCTCCACTTT. Amino acid sequence: CASSQDNSFPNSPLHF.